The 27 T cell receptor beta chains below come from one sample, sequenced in a study of T cells in Graves' hyperthyroidism and ophthalmopathy. Regions amplified from RNA transcripts were the TCR beta CDR3 regions. In the first-round RT-PCR of the TCR CDR3, the HTBI primer set was used. One entry per CDR3 protein, called by TCRdb with MiXCR from the multiplex PCR reads. The sample includes 450,000 to 700,000 distinct CDR3 sequences, 40% to 55% of them seen just once. What was sequenced was peripheral blood or thyroid tissue (not recorded which). The source of these receptors is an adult woman with Graves' disease, either hyperthyroidism or ophthalmopathy (not recorded which).

CDR3 nucleotide sequence: TGTGCCAGCAGCTTAGGGAGGCTCCCGAGTGAGCAGTTCTTC. This encodes CASSLGRLPSEQFF. The chain recombines TRBV7-8 with TRBJ2-1; D may be TRBD2 (5 bases). The CDR3 covers 14 residues. CDR1 and CDR2 (germline): SGHVS, FQNEAQ. Trimming left V 1 base short and J 9 bases short, with 13 bases between.

The rearrangement joins TRBV5-1 to TRBJ2-5; D is perhaps TRBD1 (6 bases). Per germline, CDR1 SGHRS and CDR2 YFSETQ. V was shortened by 0 bases and J by 3 bases, with 15 bases between the two germline ends. The CDR3 loop spans 16 amino acids. The DNA for the CDR3 is TGCGCCAGCAGCTTGGGATTGGGGGCTAAAGAAGAGACCCAGTACTTC. Encoded protein: CASSLGLGAKEETQYF.

There are many counts of this clonotype. DNA of the CDR3: TGCAGTGCTAGAGACTACCGATTAGACGGACAGTACACTGAAGCTTTCTTT. Amino acids: CSARDYRLDGQYTEAFF. The chain employs TRBV20-1 and TRBJ1-1; D is perhaps TRBD1 (6 bases). The germline V and J ends were trimmed by 0 bases and 3 bases, with 20 bases remaining between them. Looked up from germline, CDR1 is DFQATT and CDR2 is SNEGSKA (reference sequence). The CDR3 is made up of 17 amino acids.

This clonotype has only one observation. The chain links TRBV7-9 to TRBJ1-1, with 7 bases identical to TRBD1. CDR3 length equals 14 residues. Trimming removed 7 bases from V and 7 bases from J; junction bases left unmatched: 12. The V gene's germline CDR1 is SEHNR and CDR2 FQNEAQ (reference sequence). The CDR3 region has the DNA TGTGCCAGCACCCTCCCGGACAGGACCTATGAAGCTTTCTTT. Its translation: CASTLPDRTYEAFF.

The sample holds many counts of this clonotype. The chain carries TRBV19 and TRBJ1-2; D is unresolved. V lost 3 bases and J 1 base, leaving 15 bases between the germline ends. The CDR3 loop spans 16 amino acids. CDR1 LNHDA and CDR2 SQIVND come from the germline V gene (reference sequence). The CDR3 bases are TGTGCCAGTAGTATGTTTTTTGGGCAAATTAACTATGGCTACACCTTC. Protein product: CASSMFFGQINYGYTF. Full variable domain (rest looked up from reference TRBV19 and TRBJ1-2): DGGITQSPKYLFRKEGQNVTLSCEQNLNHDAMYWYRQDPGQGLRLIYYSQIVNDFQKGDIAEGYSVSREKKESFPLTVTSAQKNPTAFYLCASSMFFGQINYGYTFGSGTRLTVV.

A remark on this clonotype: The conserved phenylalanine or tryptophan normally closing the CDR3 is absent here, so this likely arose from a read error. This sequence joins TRBV20-1 and TRBJ1-2; D ambiguous. The V end lost 6 bases, the J end lost 4 bases, and 6 bases lay between the germline ends. The CDR3 spans 10 residues. Germline values: CDR1 DFQATT, CDR2 SNEGSKA (reference sequence). In DNA form, the CDR3 reads TGCAGTGCCCGTATCTATGGCTACACCTCC. This gives the protein CSARIYGYTS.

In the case of this clonotype: One end of the junction is discordant with germline, which a read error may explain. The chain joins TRBV6-5 to TRBJ1-4; the D is unclear. The CDR3 has 13 residues. Germline values: CDR1 MNHEY, CDR2 SVGAGI. CDR3 sequence: CASIYLHTEKLFF. In DNA, the CDR3 is TGTGCCAGCATTTACCTCCACACGGAAAAACTGTTTTTC.

The rearrangement uses TRBV7-2 and TRBJ1-1; 7 bases map to TRBD1. Germline values: CDR1 SGHTA, CDR2 FQGNSA. Trimming took 3 bases from V and 0 from J; bases not matched to a gene: 4. The CDR3 runs 15 residues. The CDR3 loop reads CASSFGTAMNTEAFF. In DNA form, the CDR3 reads TGTGCCAGCAGCTTCGGGACAGCGATGAACACTGAAGCTTTCTTT.

J is TRBJ1-1 and V is TRBV10-3, with a possible D match to TRBD1 (6 bases). The CDR3 contains 14 residues. In germline, CDR1 is ENHRY, CDR2 SYGVKD. V was pared by 2 bases and J by 5 bases, with 12 bases between. The CDR3 coding sequence is TGTGCCATCAGTGAGGAGGGGGGAACAACTGAAGCTTTCTTT. It translates to CAISEEGGTTEAFF.

The chain combines TRBV7-2 with TRBJ2-7, with D unclear. This CDR3 has 14 amino acids. Germline V gene data show CDR1 as SGHTA and CDR2 as FQGNSA. V lost 3 bases and J lost 0, with 9 bases in between. DNA for the CDR3: TGTGCCAGCAGCTTGGCAGAGAGCTCCTACGAGCAGTACTTC. Translated, it gives CASSLAESSYEQYF. The full variable domain, its missing parts supplied by reference TRBV7-2 and TRBJ2-7, is GAGVSQSPSNKVTEKGKDVELRCDPISGHTALYWYRQSLGQGLEFLIYFQGNSAPDKSGLPSDRFSAERTGGSVSTLTIQRTQQEDSAVYLCASSLAESSYEQYFGPGTRLTVT.

CDR3 loop: CASSEYAGASNEQYF. DNA of the CDR3: TGTGCCAGCAGTGAATACGCAGGAGCAAGTAACGAGCAGTACTTC. This rearrangement joins TRBV25-1 to TRBJ2-7; D is unresolved. Trimming took off 0 bases at V and 5 bases at J, with 14 bases between the two ends. Germline V gene sequence: CDR1 MGHDK, CDR2 SYGVNS. The CDR3 is 15 amino acids.

This clonotype was observed a few times. This chain links TRBV7-6 with TRBJ2-5; D is unclear. CDR3 length: 16 residues. V was pared by 1 base and J by 1 base, with 13 bases between. In germline, CDR1 is SGHVS, CDR2 FNYEAQ. The CDR3 DNA reads TGTGCCAGCAGCTTAGGCCCGTGGGGAACCCAAGAGACCCAGTACTTC. The encoded protein is CASSLGPWGTQETQYF. The variable domain in full, with the rest retrieved from reference TRBV7-6 and TRBJ2-5, is GAGVSQSPRYKVTKRGQDVALRCDPISGHVSLYWYRQALGQGPEFLTYFNYEAQQDKSGLPNDRFSAERPEGSISTLTIQRTEQRDSAMYRCASSLGPWGTQETQYFGPGTRLLVL.

The chain has TRBV14 and TRBJ2-7; D is undetermined. There are 14 residues in the CDR3. Germline V gives CDR1 SGHDN, CDR2 FVKESK. Trimming took 3 bases from V and 6 from J, leaving 15 bases between them. The CDR3 region is CASSQLTVPGEQYF. The DNA for the CDR3 is TGTGCCAGCAGCCAGCTTACAGTTCCGGGCGAGCAGTACTTC.

This clonotype has a single count. The V and J genes are TRBV5-1 and TRBJ1-6; D is ambiguous. The CDR3 length is 14 residues. Germline V CDR1 and CDR2: SGHRS, YFSETQ. The V gene lost 0 bases and the J gene lost 5 bases, with 6 bases spanning the gap. CDR3 sequence reads: CASSLEANNSPLHF. CDR3 sequence (DNA): TGCGCCAGCAGCTTGGAGGCTAATAATTCACCCCTCCACTTT.

Ten or more counts support this clonotype. The chain carries TRBV5-1 and TRBJ1-1, with D hard to call. The germline V gene has CDR1 SGHRS and CDR2 YFSETQ. Trimming left V 4 bases short and J 10 bases short, with 14 bases between. This CDR3 is built from 12 residues. CDR3 loop: CASSQAGRRAFF. The CDR3 DNA sequence: TGCGCCAGCAGCCAAGCAGGAAGGAGAGCTTTCTTT.

This clonotype showed up many times. V and J are TRBV19 and TRBJ1-1; D is unclear. The CDR3 runs to 13 residues. The germline V gene encodes CDR1 LNHDA and CDR2 SQIVND (reference sequence). The V end was cut by 6 bases, the J end by 6 bases, with 14 bases between. The CDR3 DNA follows: TGTGCCAGTAGCCCGGGAGGTATCGCTGAAGCTTTCTTT. It yields the protein CASSPGGIAEAFF.

V is TRBV9 and J is TRBJ2-2; 10 nucleotides match TRBD1. In germline, CDR1 is SGDLS, CDR2 YYNGEE. Trimming took 5 bases from V and 4 from J; bases not matched to a gene: 14. The CDR3 contains 18 residues. DNA for the CDR3: TGTGCCAGCAGTCCCGAGCGGGACAGGGGTTTCCCCACCGGGGAGCTGTTTTTT. Translated: CASSPERDRGFPTGELFF.

This clonotype was counted many times. V and J are TRBV3-1 and TRBJ1-2; TRBD1 agrees at 9 bases. From germline, CDR1 is LGHDT and CDR2 YNNKEL (reference sequence). The CDR3 has 14 amino acids. After removal of 4 bases from V and 8 bases from J, the junction contained 8 bases not matched to a gene. The CDR3 spells CASSRSRTGAGYTF. In DNA form, the CDR3 reads TGTGCCAGCAGCCGGAGCCGGACAGGGGCAGGCTACACCTTC.

The chain has TRBV7-9 and TRBJ2-3; D gene ambiguous. Germline-derived CDR1 and CDR2 are SEHNR and FQNEAQ (reference sequence). This CDR3 has 14 residues. With 1 base removed from V and 2 bases from J, the gap between germline ends came to 7 bases. The CDR3 DNA is TGTGCCAGCAGCTTAGGGCCAGACACAGATACGCAGTATTTT. Encoded protein: CASSLGPDTDTQYF.

In this sample, this clonotype turned up many times. The chain uses TRBV6-1 and TRBJ1-5; perhaps TRBD1 as D (5 bases). The CDR3 is 14 residues long. CDR1 and CDR2 (germline): MNHNS, SASEGT. The V and J ends lost 0 bases and 6 bases respectively, with 9 bases between them. The CDR3 coding sequence is TGTGCCAGCAGTGAAGCACGTGGGGGTCAGCCCCAGCATTTT. It translates to CASSEARGGQPQHF.

This clonotype was recorded at least ten times. The chain recombines TRBV3-1 with TRBJ2-7; weak D call: TRBD2 (5 bases). Trimming removed 0 bases from V and 5 bases from J, with 20 bases in between. Looked up from germline, CDR1 is LGHDT and CDR2 is YNNKEL (reference sequence). The CDR3 covers 17 residues. CDR3 sequence (DNA): TGTGCCAGCAGCCAAGATCGGCTCCGCGGGTCCTGGGACGAGCAGTACTTC. This translates into CASSQDRLRGSWDEQYF.

V and J are TRBV7-3 and TRBJ2-1, with 7 bases fitting TRBD2. The V and J ends lost 1 base and 1 base, in that order; junction bases with no gene match: 4. Germline CDR1 is SGHTA and CDR2 is FQGTGA. The CDR3 consists of 16 residues. DNA of the CDR3: TGTGCCAGCAGCTTAAGCGGGAGCCCATCCTACAATGAGCAGTTCTTC. It translates to CASSLSGSPSYNEQFF.

This sequence joins TRBV20-1 and TRBJ1-2, with TRBD1 matching over 9 bases. Germline CDR1 reads DFQATT; CDR2 reads SNEGSKA (reference sequence). V trimming: 5 bases; J trimming: 12 bases; junction bases outside the gene matches: 10. The CDR3 is 12 residues long. The CDR3 reads CSAPGQGSGNTF. CDR3 in DNA: TGCAGTGCTCCTGGACAGGGGTCTGGAAACACCTTC.

Concerning this clonotype: A read error may explain this, as a much larger clone is one base away. The chain couples TRBV6-5 to TRBJ2-5; 9 bases align to TRBD2. Germline assignment: CDR1 MNHEY and CDR2 SVGAGI. After removal of 5 bases from V and 4 bases from J, the junction contained 8 bases not matched to a gene. The CDR3 is 15 amino acids. The CDR3 nucleotides read TGTGCCAGCAGTCACAGGCTAGCGGGACGAGAGACCCAGTACTTC. This codes for CASSHRLAGRETQYF.

This clonotype was seen many times. The chain is built from TRBV5-1 and TRBJ2-2; TRBD1 might be the D (5 bases). The CDR3 length is 13 residues. Trimming left V 7 bases short and J 4 bases short, with 11 bases between. CDR1 and CDR2 (germline): SGHRS, YFSETQ. CDR3 coding DNA: TGCGCCAGCCATACTGACAGCACCGGGGAGCTGTTTTTT. Translated, it gives CASHTDSTGELFF. Variable domain in full (rest from reference TRBV5-1 and TRBJ2-2): KAGVTQTPRYLIKTRGQQVTLSCSPISGHRSVSWYQQTPGQGLQFLFEYFSETQRNKGNFPGRFSGRQFSNSRSEMNVSTLELGDSALYLCASHTDSTGELFFGEGSRLTVL.

This clonotype was counted at least ten times. The V call is TRBV19, the J call TRBJ1-6; TRBD1 might be the D (6 bases). There are 13 residues in the CDR3. Between the trimmed V and J ends, which lost 9 bases and 9 bases, there was a span of 15 bases. The germline V gene has CDR1 LNHDA and CDR2 SQIVND (reference sequence). CDR3 in DNA: TGTGCCAGCCAGGGGACTTGGTCTTCACCCCTCCACTTT. As protein: CASQGTWSSPLHF.

This clonotype was seen repeatedly, ten times or more. CDR3 loop: CASSKPGGEQPQHF. As DNA, the CDR3 is TGTGCCAGCAGTAAACCGGGGGGGGAACAGCCCCAGCATTTT. The V call is TRBV6-6, the J call TRBJ1-5; the D gene is possibly TRBD1 (5 bases). The length of the CDR3 is 14 residues. Germline lookup yields CDR1 MNHNY and CDR2 SVGAGI (reference sequence). V shed 5 bases and J shed 7 bases, with 15 bases lying between them.